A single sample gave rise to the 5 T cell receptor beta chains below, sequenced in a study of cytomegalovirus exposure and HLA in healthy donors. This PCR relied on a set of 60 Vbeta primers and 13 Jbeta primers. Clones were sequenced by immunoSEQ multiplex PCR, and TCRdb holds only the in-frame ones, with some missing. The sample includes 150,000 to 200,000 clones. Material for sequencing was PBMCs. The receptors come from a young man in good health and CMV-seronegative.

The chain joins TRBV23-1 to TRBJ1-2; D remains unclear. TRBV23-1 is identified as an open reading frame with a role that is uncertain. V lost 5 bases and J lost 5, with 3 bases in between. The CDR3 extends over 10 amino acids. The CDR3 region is CASSEYGYTF. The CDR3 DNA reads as TGCGCCAGCAGTGAGTATGGCTACACCTTC.

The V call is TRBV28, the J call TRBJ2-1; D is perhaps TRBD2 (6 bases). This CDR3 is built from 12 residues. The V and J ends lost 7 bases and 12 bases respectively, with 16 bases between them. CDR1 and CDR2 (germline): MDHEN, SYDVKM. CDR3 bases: TGTGCCAGCATCACACCTTACGGGGGGCAGTTCTTC. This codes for CASITPYGGQFF.

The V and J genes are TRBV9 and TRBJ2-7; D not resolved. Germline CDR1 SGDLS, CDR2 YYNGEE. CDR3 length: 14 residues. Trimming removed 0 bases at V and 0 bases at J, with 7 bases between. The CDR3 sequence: CASSVDLSSYEQYF. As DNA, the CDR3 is TGTGCCAGCAGCGTAGACTTAAGCTCCTACGAGCAGTACTTC.

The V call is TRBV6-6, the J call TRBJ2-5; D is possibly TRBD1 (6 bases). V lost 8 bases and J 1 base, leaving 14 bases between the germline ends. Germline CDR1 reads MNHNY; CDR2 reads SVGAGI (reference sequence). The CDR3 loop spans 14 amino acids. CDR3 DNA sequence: TGTGCCAGCCATAGAACAGGGACCCAAGAGACCCAGTACTTC. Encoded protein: CASHRTGTQETQYF.

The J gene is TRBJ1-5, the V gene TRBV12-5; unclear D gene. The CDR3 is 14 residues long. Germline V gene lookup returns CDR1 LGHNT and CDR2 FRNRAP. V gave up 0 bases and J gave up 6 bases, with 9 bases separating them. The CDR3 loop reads CASGLVLSSQPQHF. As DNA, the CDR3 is TGTGCTAGTGGTTTGGTACTATCAAGTCAGCCCCAGCATTTT.